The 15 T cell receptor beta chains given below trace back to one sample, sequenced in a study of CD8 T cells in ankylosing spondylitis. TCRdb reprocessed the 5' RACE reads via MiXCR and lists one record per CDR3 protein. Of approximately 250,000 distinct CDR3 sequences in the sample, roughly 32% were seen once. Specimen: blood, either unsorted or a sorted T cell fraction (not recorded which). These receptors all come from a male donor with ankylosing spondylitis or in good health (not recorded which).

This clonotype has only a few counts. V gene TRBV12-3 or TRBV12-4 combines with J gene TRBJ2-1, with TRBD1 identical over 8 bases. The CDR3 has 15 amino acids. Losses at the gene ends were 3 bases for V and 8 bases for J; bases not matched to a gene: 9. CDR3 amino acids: CASSLKTGENYEQFF. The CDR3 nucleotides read TGTGCCAGCAGTTTGAAGACAGGGGAAAATTATGAGCAGTTCTTC.

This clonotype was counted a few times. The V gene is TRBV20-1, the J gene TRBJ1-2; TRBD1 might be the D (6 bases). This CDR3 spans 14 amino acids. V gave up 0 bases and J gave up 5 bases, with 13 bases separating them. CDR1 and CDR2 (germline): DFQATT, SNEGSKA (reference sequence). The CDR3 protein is CSAREGTLEYGYTF. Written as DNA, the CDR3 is TGCAGTGCTAGAGAGGGGACATTGGAATATGGCTACACCTTC.

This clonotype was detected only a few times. CDR3 in DNA: TGTGCCAGCAGCTTAGGCCCCGCCTCGTTCGAGCAGTACTTC. Translated: CASSLGPASFEQYF. The V and J genes are TRBV11-2 and TRBJ2-7; D not certain. The CDR3 contains 14 residues. V gave up 1 base and J gave up 6 bases, with 13 bases separating them. Per the germline V gene, CDR1 is SGHAT and CDR2 is FQNNGV. Full variable domain (outside the CDR3, taken from reference TRBV11-2 and TRBJ2-7): EAGVAQSPRYKIIEKRQSVAFWCNPISGHATLYWYQQILGQGPKLLIQFQNNGVVDDSQLPKDRFSAERLKGVDSTLKIQPAKLEDSAVYLCASSLGPASFEQYFGPGTRLTVT.

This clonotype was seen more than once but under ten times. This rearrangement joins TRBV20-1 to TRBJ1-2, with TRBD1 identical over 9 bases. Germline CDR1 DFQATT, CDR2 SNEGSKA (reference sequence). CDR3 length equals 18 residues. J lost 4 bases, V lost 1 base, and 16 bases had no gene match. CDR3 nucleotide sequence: TGCAGTGCTAGAGGTCGGGGATCCGGGACAGGGTCTATCTATGGCTACACCTTC. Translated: CSARGRGSGTGSIYGYTF.

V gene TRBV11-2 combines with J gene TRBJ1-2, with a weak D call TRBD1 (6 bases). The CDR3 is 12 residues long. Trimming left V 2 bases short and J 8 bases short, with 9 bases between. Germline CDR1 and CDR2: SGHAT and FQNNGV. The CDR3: CASSLRGQGYTF. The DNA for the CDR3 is TGTGCCAGCAGCTTACGTGGACAGGGCTACACCTTC.

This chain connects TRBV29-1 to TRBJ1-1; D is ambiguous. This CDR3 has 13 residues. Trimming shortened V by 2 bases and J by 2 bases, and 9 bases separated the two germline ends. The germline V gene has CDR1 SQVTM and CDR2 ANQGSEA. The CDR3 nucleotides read TGCAGCGTTGAATCAATGAGAAACACTGAAGCTTTCTTT. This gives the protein CSVESMRNTEAFF.

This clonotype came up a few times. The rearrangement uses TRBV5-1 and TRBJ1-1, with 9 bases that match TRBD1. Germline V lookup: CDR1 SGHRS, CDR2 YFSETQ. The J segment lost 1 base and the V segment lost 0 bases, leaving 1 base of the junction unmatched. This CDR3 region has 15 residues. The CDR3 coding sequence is TGCGCCAGCAGCTTGGGGGGACAGGGGAACACTGAAGCTTTCTTT. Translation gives CASSLGGQGNTEAFF.

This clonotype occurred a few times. The CDR3 DNA is TGTGCCAGCGGGGGATTTACGGATACGCAGTATTTT. Residues: CASGGFTDTQYF. The chain employs TRBV5-5 and TRBJ2-3; tentatively, D is TRBD1 or TRBD2 (5 bases each). V was cut by 7 bases and J by 6 bases, with 12 bases left in between. Germline V lookup: CDR1 SGHKS, CDR2 YYEKEE (reference sequence). The CDR3 sequence is 12 residues long.

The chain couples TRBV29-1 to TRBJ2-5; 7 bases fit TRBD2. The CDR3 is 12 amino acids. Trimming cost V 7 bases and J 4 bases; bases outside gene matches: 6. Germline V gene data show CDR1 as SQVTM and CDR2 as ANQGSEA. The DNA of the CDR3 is TGCAGCGGGGGGGGAGGGTTAGAGACCCAGTACTTC. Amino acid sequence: CSGGGGLETQYF.

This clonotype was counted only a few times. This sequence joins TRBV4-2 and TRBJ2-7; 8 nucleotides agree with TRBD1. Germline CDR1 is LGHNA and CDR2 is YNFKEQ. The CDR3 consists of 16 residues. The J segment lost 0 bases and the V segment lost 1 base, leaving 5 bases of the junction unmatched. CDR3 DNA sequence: TGTGCCAGCAGCCAAGCAGGGGGCTCGGCCTCCTACGAGCAGTACTTC. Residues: CASSQAGGSASYEQYF.

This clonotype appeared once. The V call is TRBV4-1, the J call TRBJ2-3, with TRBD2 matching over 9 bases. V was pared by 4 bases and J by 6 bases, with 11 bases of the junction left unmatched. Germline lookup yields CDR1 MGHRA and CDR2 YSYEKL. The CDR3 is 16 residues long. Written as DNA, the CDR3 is TGCGCCAGCAGCCTCTGGGGCGGGGGGGCTGTGGATACGCAGTATTTT. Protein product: CASSLWGGGAVDTQYF.

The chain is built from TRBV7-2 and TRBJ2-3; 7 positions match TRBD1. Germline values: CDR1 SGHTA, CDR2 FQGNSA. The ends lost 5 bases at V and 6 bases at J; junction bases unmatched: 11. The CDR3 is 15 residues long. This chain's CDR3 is CASSLGQRLFDTQYF. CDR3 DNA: TGTGCCAGCAGCCTGGGACAGAGACTCTTTGATACGCAGTATTTT.

The CDR3 here is CASSLGLYNEQFF. CDR3 bases: TGTGCCAGCAGTTTAGGGCTCTACAATGAGCAGTTCTTC. The chain couples TRBV6-5 to TRBJ2-1; the D is unclear. This CDR3 spans 13 amino acids. Trimming took 4 bases from V and 3 from J, leaving 7 bases between them. Germline CDR1 reads MNHEY; CDR2 reads SVGAGI.

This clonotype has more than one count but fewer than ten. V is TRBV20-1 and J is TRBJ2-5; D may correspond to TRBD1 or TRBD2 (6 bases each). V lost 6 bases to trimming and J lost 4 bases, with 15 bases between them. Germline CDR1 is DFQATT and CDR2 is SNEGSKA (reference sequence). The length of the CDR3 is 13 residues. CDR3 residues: CSAGGTRLETQYF. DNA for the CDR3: TGCAGTGCAGGGGGGACCCGGTTAGAGACCCAGTACTTC.

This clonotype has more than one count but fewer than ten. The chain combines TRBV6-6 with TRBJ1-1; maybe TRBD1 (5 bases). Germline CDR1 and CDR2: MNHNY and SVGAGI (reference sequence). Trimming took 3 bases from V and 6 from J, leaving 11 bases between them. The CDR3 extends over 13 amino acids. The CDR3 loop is CASSYEDIPEAFF. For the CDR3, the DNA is TGTGCCAGCAGTTATGAGGACATCCCTGAAGCTTTCTTT.